Listed here are 23 T cell receptor beta chains from one sample, sequenced in a study of human T cells and chemical hapten exposure. Sample time point: patch test 3, about 24 weeks after DPC sensitization. This sample's treatment: therapeutic diphenylcyclopropenone sensitization with weekly scalp DPC. A single record per CDR3 protein comes from TCRdb applying MiXCR to the RACE reads. Among approximately 71,000 distinct CDR3 sequences listed, around 10% were seen once. The sample consisted of whole blood, taken in connection with sensitization to the hapten diphenylcyclopropenone (DPC). Receptor source: a woman aged 45-60 years with alopecia areata. Some clones in this sample may be carry-over from other donors' samples.

This clonotype was seen ten or more times. The rearrangement joins TRBV6-2 or TRBV6-3 to TRBJ1-4; D is undetermined. Germline assignment: CDR1 MNHEY and CDR2 SVGEGT. Trimming left V 6 bases short and J 7 bases short, with 12 bases between. CDR3 size: 13 residues. The CDR3 spells CASRPWTVEKLFF. The CDR3 DNA follows: TGTGCCAGCAGACCTTGGACGGTTGAAAAACTGTTTTTT.

J is TRBJ1-1 and V is TRBV2; no definite D call. CDR3 length equals 15 residues. The V gene lost 7 bases and the J gene lost 3 bases, with 18 bases spanning the gap. The germline gives CDR1 SNHLY, CDR2 FYNNEI. The CDR3 DNA reads TGTGCCAGCACGAAGAGGGCCGCCGGTGACACTGAAGCTTTCTTT. Residues: CASTKRAAGDTEAFF.

The chain couples TRBV27 to TRBJ2-1; the D is unclear. V lost 5 bases to trimming and J lost 4 bases, with 12 bases between them. CDR3 length: 14 amino acids. Per germline, CDR1 MNHEY and CDR2 SMNVEV (reference sequence). As DNA, the CDR3 is TGTGCCAGCAGTCCACGGACGTCATACAATGAGCAGTTCTTC. It specifies CASSPRTSYNEQFF.

This clonotype was seen at least ten times. The chain carries TRBV6-5 and TRBJ1-1, with TRBD1 matching 10 bases. CDR1 and CDR2 from the germline V gene are MNHEY and SVGAGI. Trimming cost V 6 bases and J 3 bases; bases outside gene matches: 7. The CDR3 consists of 15 residues. The CDR3 region is CASSKGGTGDTEAFF. CDR3 in DNA: TGTGCCAGCAGCAAAGGGGGGACAGGGGACACTGAAGCTTTCTTT.

This clonotype was counted a few times. The chain combines TRBV6-2 or TRBV6-3 with TRBJ1-5, with D maybe TRBD1 (6 bases). CDR3 length: 15 amino acids. Trimming took off 4 bases at V and 7 bases at J, with 17 bases between the two ends. Germline CDR1 and CDR2: MNHEY and SVGEGT. The CDR3 sequence: CASSFDPTGYQPQHF. In DNA, the CDR3 is TGTGCCAGCAGTTTCGATCCCACAGGGTACCAGCCCCAGCATTTT.

This clonotype showed up many times. The J gene is TRBJ1-1, the V gene TRBV10-2; TRBD1 agrees at 8 bases. This CDR3 is 15 amino acids long. With 6 bases clipped from V and 0 bases from J, the junction kept 6 bases outside the gene matches. Germline-derived CDR1 and CDR2 are WSHSY and SAAADI. CDR3 sequence (DNA): TGCGCCAGCAGACCAGGGGGCCTTATGAACACTGAAGCTTTCTTT. This sequence encodes CASRPGGLMNTEAFF.

The CDR3 region is CASKHPGTETQYF. In DNA, the CDR3 is TGTGCCAGCAAACACCCGGGGACTGAGACCCAGTACTTC. The genes are TRBV11-2 and TRBJ2-5, with a tentative D call TRBD2 (6 bases). V gave up 7 bases and J gave up 5 bases, with 14 bases separating them. CDR3 size: 13 residues. The germline V gene has CDR1 SGHAT and CDR2 FQNNGV.

This clonotype was observed at least ten times. The V call is TRBV5-1, the J call TRBJ1-1; 8 bases are shared with TRBD1. The germline CDR1 and CDR2 sequences are SGHRS and YFSETQ. The ends lost 2 bases at V and 0 bases at J; junction bases unmatched: 3. The CDR3 extends over 15 amino acids. The CDR3 bases are TGCGCCAGCAGCTTACAGGGGGAGATGAACACTGAAGCTTTCTTT. Residues: CASSLQGEMNTEAFF. Using reference TRBV5-1 and TRBJ1-1 for the parts outside the CDR3, the full variable domain is KAGVTQTPRYLIKTRGQQVTLSCSPISGHRSVSWYQQTPGQGLQFLFEYFSETQRNKGNFPGRFSGRQFSNSRSEMNVSTLELGDSALYLCASSLQGEMNTEAFFGQGTRLTVV.

The sample holds many counts of this clonotype. This chain links TRBV12-3 or TRBV12-4 with TRBJ2-4; 8 bases match TRBD2. CDR3 size: 14 residues. Trimming took 5 bases from V and 8 from J; bases not matched to a gene: 8. CDR3 nucleotides: TGTGCCAGCAGTGATAGCGGGACGGGGGACATTCAGTACTTC. Translated: CASSDSGTGDIQYF.

This chain joins TRBV10-3 and TRBJ1-1; the D is unclear. CDR1 is ENHRY and CDR2 is SYGVKD in the germline V gene. Trimming took off 8 bases at V and 7 bases at J, with 23 bases between the two ends. This CDR3 has 15 amino acids. The CDR3 coding sequence is TGTGCCATCGGAAGACCGGCGGGAGTTGGTTTTGAAGCTTTCTTT. It codes for CAIGRPAGVGFEAFF.

A note on this clonotype: Possible read error: a much larger clone is one base away. The chain has TRBV6-2 or TRBV6-3 and TRBJ2-7, with 10 bases fitting TRBD1. This CDR3 is 14 amino acids long. The V gene's germline CDR1 is MNHEY and CDR2 SVGEGT. The DNA for the CDR3 is TGTGCCATCGACGGGGACAGGGGACCCTACGAGCAGAACTTC. Its protein product is CAIDGDRGPYEQNF.

This clonotype came up a few times. Without the conserved terminal phenylalanine or tryptophan, this CDR3 likely stems from a read error. The J gene is TRBJ2-1, the V gene TRBV18, with 8 bases matching TRBD1. This CDR3 has 16 amino acids. Trimming removed 3 bases from V and 0 bases from J; junction bases left unmatched: 4. In germline, CDR1 is KGHSH, CDR2 LQKENI. The chain's CDR3 is CASSPGTGSSYNEQFL. CDR3 DNA: TGTGCCAGCTCACCCGGGACAGGTAGCTCCTACAATGAGCAGTTCTTA.

The chain carries TRBV6-6 and TRBJ2-2, with 7 bases matching TRBD1. The CDR3 loop spans 12 amino acids. Germline V lookup: CDR1 MNHNY, CDR2 SVGAGI (reference sequence). V gave up 5 bases and J gave up 9 bases; unmatched junction bases: 3. The CDR3 protein is CASSRTGRELFF. CDR3 coding DNA: TGTGCCAGCAGTCGGACAGGCCGGGAGCTGTTTTTT.

J is TRBJ1-2 and V is TRBV28, with a weak D call TRBD1 (5 bases). The CDR3 consists of 12 residues. The ends were cut back, 4 bases at V and 4 bases at J, with 7 bases in the middle. Germline CDR1 and CDR2: MDHEN and SYDVKM. The CDR3, as DNA: TGTGCCAGCAGTTACAGGCTCTATGGCTACACCTTC. Amino acid sequence: CASSYRLYGYTF.

This clonotype came up many times. The chain carries TRBV28 and TRBJ2-4; the D call may be TRBD1 or TRBD2 (5 bases each). Between the trimmed V and J ends, which lost 5 bases and 0 bases, there was a span of 14 bases. The length of the CDR3 is 16 residues. Germline V CDR1 and CDR2: MDHEN, SYDVKM. The CDR3 loop is CASSGAEGLAKNIQYF. The CDR3 DNA reads as TGTGCCAGCAGTGGGGCAGAGGGTCTAGCCAAAAACATTCAGTACTTC.

The chain carries TRBV2 and TRBJ1-5; TRBD1 might be the D (6 bases). Trimming shortened V by 6 bases and J by 3 bases, and 12 bases separated the two germline ends. This CDR3 has 14 amino acids. Germline CDR1 SNHLY, CDR2 FYNNEI. This CDR3 is CASRRQVPNQPQHF. The CDR3 DNA follows: TGTGCCAGCAGAAGACAGGTTCCCAATCAGCCCCAGCATTTT. Filled out from reference TRBV2 and TRBJ1-5, the complete variable domain reads EPEVTQTPSHQVTQMGQEVILRCVPISNHLYFYWYRQILGQKVEFLVSFYNNEISEKSEIFDDQFSVERPDGSNFTLKIRSTKLEDSAMYFCASRRQVPNQPQHFGDGTRLSIL.

The rearrangement joins TRBV9 to TRBJ2-3, with D hard to call. The CDR3 has 13 amino acids. Germline lookup yields CDR1 SGDLS and CDR2 YYNGEE. V dropped 0 bases and J dropped 6 bases, with 8 bases sitting between them. CDR3 DNA sequence: TGTGCCAGCAGCGTAGCTACTATTGATACGCAGTATTTT. The encoded protein is CASSVATIDTQYF.

The chain joins TRBV4-3 to TRBJ2-7, with a weak D call TRBD1 (6 bases). The CDR3 length is 12 residues. Germline V CDR1 and CDR2: LGHNA, YSLEER. This CDR3 is CDNRALNLEQYF. CDR3 nucleotides: TGCGACAACAGGGCATTGAATCTGGAGCAGTACTTC.

In this sample, this clonotype turned up many times. The chain couples TRBV28 to TRBJ1-2; D remains unclear. The CDR3 totals 12 residues. The germline V gene has CDR1 MDHEN and CDR2 SYDVKM. V gave up 7 bases and J gave up 5 bases, with 11 bases separating them. The CDR3 loop reads CASTAGGYGYTF. DNA of the CDR3: TGTGCCAGCACCGCGGGAGGATATGGCTACACCTTC.

This clonotype was counted only a few times. V usage is TRBV6-4 and J usage is TRBJ2-2, with 7 bases matching TRBD2. The CDR3 covers 14 residues. V trimming: 5 bases; J trimming: 3 bases; junction bases outside the gene matches: 3. CDR1 and CDR2 (germline): MRHNA, SNTAGT. In DNA form, the CDR3 reads TGTGCCAGCAGTAGTCTAGCGGACACCGGGGAGCTGTTTTTT. Translation gives CASSSLADTGELFF.

The CDR3 sequence is CSAPGRRGVENTEAFF. The CDR3 DNA follows: TGCAGTGCTCCGGGGAGGAGGGGAGTGGAAAACACTGAAGCTTTCTTT. The chain links TRBV20-1 to TRBJ1-1, with a possible D match to TRBD1 (5 bases). Trimming took 5 bases from V and 2 from J, leaving 21 bases between them. This CDR3 contains 16 residues. Germline-derived CDR1 and CDR2 are DFQATT and SNEGSKA (reference sequence).

The table lists this clonotype with a few counts. The rearrangement uses TRBV7-2 and TRBJ2-7, with unresolved D. This CDR3 region has 12 residues. V shed 2 bases and J shed 3 bases, with 5 bases lying between them. From germline, CDR1 is SGHTA and CDR2 FQGNSA. CDR3 amino acids: CASSLIFYEQYF. The CDR3 DNA reads as TGTGCCAGCAGCTTAATCTTCTACGAGCAGTACTTC.

In this sample, this clonotype turned up many times. The chain combines TRBV5-6 with TRBJ2-5; D may be TRBD1 (6 bases). The V gene's germline CDR1 is SGHDT and CDR2 YYEEEE. There are 13 residues in the CDR3. The germline V and J ends were trimmed by 3 bases and 8 bases, with 14 bases remaining between them. CDR3 sequence: CASSSGTPNTQYF. CDR3 DNA sequence: TGTGCCAGCAGCTCCGGGACACCTAATACCCAGTACTTC.